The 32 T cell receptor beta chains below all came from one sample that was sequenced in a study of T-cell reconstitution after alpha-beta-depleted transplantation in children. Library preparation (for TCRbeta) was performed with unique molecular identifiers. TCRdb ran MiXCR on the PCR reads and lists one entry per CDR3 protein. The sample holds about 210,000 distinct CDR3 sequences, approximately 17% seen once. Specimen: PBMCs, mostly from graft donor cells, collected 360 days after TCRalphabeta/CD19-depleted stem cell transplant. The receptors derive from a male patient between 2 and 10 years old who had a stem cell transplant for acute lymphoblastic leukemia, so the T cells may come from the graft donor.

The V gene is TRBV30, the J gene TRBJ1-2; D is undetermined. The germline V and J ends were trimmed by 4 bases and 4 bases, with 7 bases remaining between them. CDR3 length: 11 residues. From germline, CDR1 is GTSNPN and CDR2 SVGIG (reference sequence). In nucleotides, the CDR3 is TGTGCCTGGATGGAGGGCTATGGCTACACCTTC. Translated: CAWMEGYGYTF. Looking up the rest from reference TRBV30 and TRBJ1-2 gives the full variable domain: SQTIHQWPATLVQPVGSPLSLECTVEGTSNPNLYWYRQAAGRGLQLLFYSVGIGQISSEVPQNLSASRPQDRQFILSSKKLLLSDSGFYLCAWMEGYGYTFGSGTRLTVV.

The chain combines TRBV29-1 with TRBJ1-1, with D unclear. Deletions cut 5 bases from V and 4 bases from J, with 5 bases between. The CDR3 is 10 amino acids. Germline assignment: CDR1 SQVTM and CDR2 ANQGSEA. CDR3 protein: CSVFFTEAFF. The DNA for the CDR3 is TGCAGCGTTTTCTTCACTGAAGCTTTCTTT.

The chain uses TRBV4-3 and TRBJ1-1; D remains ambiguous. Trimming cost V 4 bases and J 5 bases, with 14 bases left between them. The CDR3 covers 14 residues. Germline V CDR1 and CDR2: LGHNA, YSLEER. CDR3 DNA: TGCGCCAGCAGCCGAGGAACGGTGGGAACTGAAGCTTTCTTT. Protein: CASSRGTVGTEAFF.

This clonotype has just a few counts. The CDR3 sequence: CASSLGANRVVGEQYF. In DNA, the CDR3 is TGCGCCAGCAGCTTGGGAGCGAACAGGGTCGTGGGCGAGCAGTACTTC. The chain is built from TRBV5-1 and TRBJ2-7, with D tentatively TRBD1 (6 bases). The germline gives CDR1 SGHRS, CDR2 YFSETQ. The CDR3 consists of 16 residues. V lost 0 bases to trimming and J lost 6 bases, with 19 bases between them.

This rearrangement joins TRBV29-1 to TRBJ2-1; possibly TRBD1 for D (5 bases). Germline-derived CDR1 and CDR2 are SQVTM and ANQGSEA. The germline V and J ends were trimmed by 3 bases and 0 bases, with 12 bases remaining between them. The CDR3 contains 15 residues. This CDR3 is CSVDGAGSSYNEQFF. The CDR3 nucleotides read TGCAGCGTTGATGGCGCAGGGTCCTCCTACAATGAGCAGTTCTTC.

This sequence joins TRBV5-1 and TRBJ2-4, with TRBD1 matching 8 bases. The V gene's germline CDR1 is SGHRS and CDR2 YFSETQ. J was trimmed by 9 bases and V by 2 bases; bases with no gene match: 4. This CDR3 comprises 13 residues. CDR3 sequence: CASSFGQGGIQYF. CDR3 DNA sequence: TGCGCCAGCAGCTTCGGACAGGGCGGCATTCAGTACTTC. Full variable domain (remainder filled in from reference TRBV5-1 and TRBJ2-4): KAGVTQTPRYLIKTRGQQVTLSCSPISGHRSVSWYQQTPGQGLQFLFEYFSETQRNKGNFPGRFSGRQFSNSRSEMNVSTLELGDSALYLCASSFGQGGIQYFGAGTRLSVL.

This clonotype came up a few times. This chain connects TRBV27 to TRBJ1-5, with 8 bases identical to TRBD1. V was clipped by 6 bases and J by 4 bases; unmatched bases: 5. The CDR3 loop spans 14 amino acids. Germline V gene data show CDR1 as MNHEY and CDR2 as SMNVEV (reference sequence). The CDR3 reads CASSPRGRNQPQHF. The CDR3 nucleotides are TGTGCCAGCAGCCCCAGGGGGCGGAATCAGCCCCAGCATTTT.

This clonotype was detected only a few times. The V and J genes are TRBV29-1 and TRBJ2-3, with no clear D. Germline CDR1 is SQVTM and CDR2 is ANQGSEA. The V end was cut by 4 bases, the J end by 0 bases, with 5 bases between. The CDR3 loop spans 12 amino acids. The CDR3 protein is CSVVPSTDTQYF. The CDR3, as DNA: TGCAGCGTTGTGCCTAGCACAGATACGCAGTATTTT.

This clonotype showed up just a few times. The CDR3 region has the DNA TGTGCCATCACCCTCCGGACAGGGAGATACGAGCAGTACTTC. This sequence encodes CAITLRTGRYEQYF. The rearrangement uses TRBV10-3 and TRBJ2-7; TRBD1 matches at 8 bases. The junction had 9 bases not matched to a gene; V was cut back by 7 bases and J by 4 bases. The CDR3 loop spans 14 amino acids. Germline V CDR1 and CDR2: ENHRY, SYGVKD.

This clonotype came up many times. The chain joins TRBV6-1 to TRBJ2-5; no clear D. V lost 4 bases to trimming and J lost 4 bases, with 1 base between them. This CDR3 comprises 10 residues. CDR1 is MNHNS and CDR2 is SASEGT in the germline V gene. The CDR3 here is CASSAETQYF. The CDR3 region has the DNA TGTGCCAGCAGTGCAGAGACCCAGTACTTC.

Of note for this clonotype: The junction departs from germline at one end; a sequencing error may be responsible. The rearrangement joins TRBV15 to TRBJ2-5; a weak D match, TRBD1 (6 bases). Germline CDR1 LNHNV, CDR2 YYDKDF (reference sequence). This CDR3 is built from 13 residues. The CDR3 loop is CATSRGHQETQYF. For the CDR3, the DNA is TGTGCCACCAGCAGGGGACACCAGGAGACCCAGTACTTC.

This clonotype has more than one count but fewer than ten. The CDR3 reads CASSSAFRVNEAFF. In DNA, the CDR3 is TGCGCCAGCAGCTCCGCCTTCAGGGTAAATGAAGCTTTCTTT. The chain has TRBV5-1 and TRBJ1-1; perhaps TRBD1 as D (5 bases). In germline, CDR1 is SGHRS, CDR2 YFSETQ. V gave up 3 bases and J gave up 7 bases, with 16 bases separating them. The CDR3 is 14 amino acids.

Written as DNA, the CDR3 is TGCAGTGCGCCTAAAGCGGGGGGGATCTACAATGAGCAGTTCTTC. It is translated as CSAPKAGGIYNEQFF. The chain employs TRBV20-1 and TRBJ2-1; 10 nucleotides line up with TRBD2. The CDR3 is made up of 15 amino acids. The germline V gene has CDR1 DFQATT and CDR2 SNEGSKA (reference sequence). V trimming: 6 bases; J trimming: 3 bases; junction bases outside the gene matches: 8.

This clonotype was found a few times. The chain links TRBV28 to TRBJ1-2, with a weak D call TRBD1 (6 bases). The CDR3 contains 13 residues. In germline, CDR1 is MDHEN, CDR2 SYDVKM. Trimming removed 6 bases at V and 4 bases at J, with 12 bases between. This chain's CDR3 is CASSRTVTYGYTF. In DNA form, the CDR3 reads TGTGCCAGCAGCCGGACAGTCACCTATGGCTACACCTTC.

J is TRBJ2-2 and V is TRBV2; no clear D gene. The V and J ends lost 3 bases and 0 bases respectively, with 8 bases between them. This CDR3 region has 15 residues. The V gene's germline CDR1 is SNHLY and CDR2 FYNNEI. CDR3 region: CASSEQVANTGELFF. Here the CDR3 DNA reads TGTGCCAGCAGTGAGCAGGTGGCGAACACCGGGGAGCTGTTTTTT.

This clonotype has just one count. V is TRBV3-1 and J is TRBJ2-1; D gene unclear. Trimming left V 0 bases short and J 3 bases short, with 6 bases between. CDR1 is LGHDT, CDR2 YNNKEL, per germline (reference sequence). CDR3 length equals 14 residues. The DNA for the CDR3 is TGTGCCAGCAGCCAAGAGCCCGGCTACAATGAGCAGTTCTTC. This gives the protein CASSQEPGYNEQFF.

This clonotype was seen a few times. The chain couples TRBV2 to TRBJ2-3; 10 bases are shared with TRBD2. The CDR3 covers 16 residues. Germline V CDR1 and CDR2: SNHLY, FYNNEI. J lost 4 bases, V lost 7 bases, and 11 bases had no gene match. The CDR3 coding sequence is TGTGCCAGCAAGGGGGGACTAGCGAGGGGAGCAGATACGCAGTATTTT. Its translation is CASKGGLARGADTQYF.

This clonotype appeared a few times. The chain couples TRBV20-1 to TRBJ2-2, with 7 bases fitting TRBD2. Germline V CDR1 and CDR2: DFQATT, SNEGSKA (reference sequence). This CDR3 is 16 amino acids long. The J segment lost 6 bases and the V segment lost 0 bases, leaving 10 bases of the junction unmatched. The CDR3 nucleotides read TGCAGTGCTAGAGAGGAAAGGGACTACAGGCCCGGGGAGCTGTTTTTT. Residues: CSAREERDYRPGELFF.

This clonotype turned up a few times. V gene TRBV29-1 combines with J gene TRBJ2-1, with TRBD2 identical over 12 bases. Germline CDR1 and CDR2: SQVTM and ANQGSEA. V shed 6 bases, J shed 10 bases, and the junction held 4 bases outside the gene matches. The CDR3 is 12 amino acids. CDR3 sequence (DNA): TGCAGCGTCCATACTAGCGGGGGGGAGCAGTTCTTC. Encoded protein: CSVHTSGGEQFF.

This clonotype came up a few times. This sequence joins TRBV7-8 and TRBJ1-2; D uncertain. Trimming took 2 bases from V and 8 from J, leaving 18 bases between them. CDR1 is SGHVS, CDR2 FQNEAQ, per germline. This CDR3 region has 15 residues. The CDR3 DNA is TGTGCCAGCAGCTTAAATCGACAAAGTGGCATCGGCTACACCTTC. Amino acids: CASSLNRQSGIGYTF.

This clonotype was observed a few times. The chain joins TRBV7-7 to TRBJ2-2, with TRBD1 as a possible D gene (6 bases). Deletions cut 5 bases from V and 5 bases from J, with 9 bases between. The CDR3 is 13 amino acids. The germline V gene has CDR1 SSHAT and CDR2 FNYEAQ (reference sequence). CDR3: CASSDTGTGELFF. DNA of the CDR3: TGTGCCAGCAGCGACACAGGGACCGGGGAGCTGTTTTTT. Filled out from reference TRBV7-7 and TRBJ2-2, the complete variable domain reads GAGVSQSPRYKVTKRGQDVTLRCDPISSHATLYWYQQALGQGPEFLTYFNYEAQPDKSGLPSDRFSAERPEGSISTLTIQRTEQRDSAMYRCASSDTGTGELFFGEGSRLTVL.

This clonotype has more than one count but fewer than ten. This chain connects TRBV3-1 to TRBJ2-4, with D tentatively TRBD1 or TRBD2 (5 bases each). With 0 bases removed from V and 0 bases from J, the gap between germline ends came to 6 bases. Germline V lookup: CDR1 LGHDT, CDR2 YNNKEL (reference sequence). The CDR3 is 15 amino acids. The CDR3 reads CASSQEGVAKNIQYF. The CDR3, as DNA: TGTGCCAGCAGCCAAGAGGGGGTAGCCAAAAACATTCAGTACTTC.

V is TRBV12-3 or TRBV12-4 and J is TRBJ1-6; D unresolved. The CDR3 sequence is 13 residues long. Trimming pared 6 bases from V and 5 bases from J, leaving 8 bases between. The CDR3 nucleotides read TGTGCCAGCAGCAGCGCGCATAATTCACCCCTCCACTTT. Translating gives CASSSAHNSPLHF.

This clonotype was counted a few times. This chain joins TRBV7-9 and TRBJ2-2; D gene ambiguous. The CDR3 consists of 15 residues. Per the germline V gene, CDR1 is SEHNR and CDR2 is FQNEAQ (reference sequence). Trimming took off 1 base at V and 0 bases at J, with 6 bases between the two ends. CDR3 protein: CASSLGLTNTGELFF. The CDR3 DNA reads TGTGCCAGCAGCTTAGGCCTAACGAACACCGGGGAGCTGTTTTTT.

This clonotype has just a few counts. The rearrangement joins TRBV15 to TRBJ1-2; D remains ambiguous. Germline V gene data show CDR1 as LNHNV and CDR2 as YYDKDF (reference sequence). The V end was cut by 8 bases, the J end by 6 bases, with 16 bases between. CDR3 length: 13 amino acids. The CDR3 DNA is TGTGCCACCGCTTACCGGGGAGGGCATGGCTACACCTTC. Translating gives CATAYRGGHGYTF.

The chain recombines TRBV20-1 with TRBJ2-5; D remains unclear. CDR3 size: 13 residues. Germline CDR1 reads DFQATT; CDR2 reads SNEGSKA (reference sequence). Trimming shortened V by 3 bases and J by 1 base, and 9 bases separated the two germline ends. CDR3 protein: CSASVAVQETQYF. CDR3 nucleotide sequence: TGCAGTGCTAGTGTGGCGGTCCAAGAGACCCAGTACTTC.

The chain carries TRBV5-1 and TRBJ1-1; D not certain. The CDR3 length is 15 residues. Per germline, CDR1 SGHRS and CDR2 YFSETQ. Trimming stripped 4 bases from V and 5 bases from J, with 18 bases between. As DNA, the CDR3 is TGCGCCAGCAGCCCCTATGGGCCGGGCGGGACTGAAGCTTTCTTT. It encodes CASSPYGPGGTEAFF. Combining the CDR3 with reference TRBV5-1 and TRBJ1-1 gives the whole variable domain KAGVTQTPRYLIKTRGQQVTLSCSPISGHRSVSWYQQTPGQGLQFLFEYFSETQRNKGNFPGRFSGRQFSNSRSEMNVSTLELGDSALYLCASSPYGPGGTEAFFGQGTRLTVV.

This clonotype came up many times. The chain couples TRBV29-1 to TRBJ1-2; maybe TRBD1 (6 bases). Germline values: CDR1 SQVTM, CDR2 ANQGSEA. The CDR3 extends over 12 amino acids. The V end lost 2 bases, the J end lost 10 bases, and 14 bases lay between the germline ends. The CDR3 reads CSVELGAIDYTF. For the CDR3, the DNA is TGCAGCGTTGAACTGGGGGCTATCGACTACACCTTC. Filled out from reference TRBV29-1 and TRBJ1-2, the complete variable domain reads SAVISQKPSRDICQRGTSLTIQCQVDSQVTMMFWYRQQPGQSLTLIATANQGSEATYESGFVIDKFPISRPNLTFSTLTVSNMSPEDSSIYLCSVELGAIDYTFGSGTRLTVV.

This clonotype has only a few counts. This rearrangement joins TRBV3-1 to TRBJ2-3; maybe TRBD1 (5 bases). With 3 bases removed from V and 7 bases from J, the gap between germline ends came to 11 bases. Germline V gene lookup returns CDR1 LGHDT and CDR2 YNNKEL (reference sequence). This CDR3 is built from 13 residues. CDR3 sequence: CASSHGAGNTQYF. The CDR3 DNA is TGTGCCAGCAGCCATGGGGCTGGGAATACGCAGTATTTT.

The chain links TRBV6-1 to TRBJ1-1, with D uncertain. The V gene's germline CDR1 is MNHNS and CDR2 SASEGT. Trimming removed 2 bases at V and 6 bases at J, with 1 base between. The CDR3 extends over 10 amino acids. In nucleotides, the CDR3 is TGTGCCAGCAGTGAATCTGAAGCTTTCTTT. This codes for CASSESEAFF.

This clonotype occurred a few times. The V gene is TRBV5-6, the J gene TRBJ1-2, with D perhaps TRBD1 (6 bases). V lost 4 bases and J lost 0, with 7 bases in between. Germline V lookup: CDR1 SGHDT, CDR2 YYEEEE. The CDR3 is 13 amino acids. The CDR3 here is CASSGTTNYGYTF. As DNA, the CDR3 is TGTGCCAGCAGCGGGACAACTAACTATGGCTACACCTTC.

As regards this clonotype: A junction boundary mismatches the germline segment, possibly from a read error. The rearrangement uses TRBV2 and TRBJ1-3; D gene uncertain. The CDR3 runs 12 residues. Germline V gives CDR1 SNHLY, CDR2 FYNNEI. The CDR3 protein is CASSASPARKTF. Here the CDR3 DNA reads TGTGCCAGCAGTGCTTCGCCCGCGAGGAAGACTTTT.